This TCR beta chain was recorded in a study of blood T cell repertoires in COVID-19. At the level of the study: Samples came from the United States, Italy and Spain, spanning acute and convalescent COVID-19.

Using immunoSEQ multiplex PCR, the repertoire was profiled, and TCRdb retains in-frame clones only, with some absent. The sample consists of 200,000 to 250,000 clones, roughly nine tenths of them appearing once. This CDR3 spans 15 amino acids. The ends were cut back, 2 bases at V and 0 bases at J, with 8 bases in the middle. Germline V gene lookup returns CDR1 KGHSH and CDR2 LQKENI. The chain couples TRBV18 to TRBJ2-1; D gene uncertain. Sequencing was carried out using peripheral blood. The receptor comes from a man between 60 and 70 years old with acute or convalescent COVID-19. The DNA for the CDR3 is TGTGCCAGCTCACCAAGCACGAGCTCCTACAATGAGCAGTTCTTC. This encodes CASSPSTSSYNEQFF.